Described below is a single TCR beta chain sequence and its context. Its antigen is undetermined. This CDR3 has 14 amino acids. CDR1 is MNHNS, CDR2 SASEGT, per germline. V dropped 9 bases and J dropped 3 bases, with 18 bases sitting between them. This entry belongs to a study of long-term antiretroviral therapy in people with HIV. About the study: Collection of the earliest samples took place about a decade ahead of the 2015 immediate-ART recommendation.

Broader study findings: The range of CDR3 lengths in HIV repertoires proved narrower than that found in controls. The study collected no data on ART adherence, viral resistance or therapy changes.

Investigators performed immunoSEQ version v3.0 at survey level. Assay used: immunoSEQ multiplex PCR; TCRdb lists only in-frame clones, some missing. The table includes about 17,000 clones, over 70% detected once. The sample consisted of unsorted PBMCs, taken 0.3 years before starting antiretroviral therapy. The clonotype originates from a man aged 50 to 60 with HIV. The V and J genes are TRBV6-1 and TRBJ2-7; possible D gene TRBD2, 5 bases. CDR3 nucleotide sequence: TGTGCCAGTGTGGTGGGCACCGGAGGCTACGAGCAGTACTTC. It yields the protein CASVVGTGGYEQYF.